Below, 23 T cell receptor beta chains from the same sample are listed, as sequenced in a study of cytomegalovirus exposure and HLA in healthy donors. Measured with immunoSEQ multiplex PCR; TCRdb has only the in-frame clones, and not every one. The data show tens of thousands of clones, around 94% seen once. The sample comprised PBMCs. The receptors here all came from a man between 18 and 35 years old in good health and CMV-seronegative.

The rearrangement joins TRBV4-2 to TRBJ2-2; possibly TRBD1 for D (6 bases). The CDR3 loop spans 17 amino acids. Trimming cost V 1 base and J 2 bases, with 14 bases left between them. The germline V gene has CDR1 LGHNA and CDR2 YNFKEQ. CDR3: CASSQGFGTQNTGELFF. The CDR3 coding sequence is TGTGCCAGCAGCCAAGGTTTCGGGACACAAAACACCGGGGAGCTGTTTTTT.

In nucleotides, the CDR3 is TGTGCCAGCAGCTTAGGGCGGCTCGGGGGAAACATTCAGTACTTC. Its protein product is CASSLGRLGGNIQYF. The rearrangement links TRBV7-2 to TRBJ2-4, with D possibly matching TRBD2 (6 bases). CDR1 is SGHTA, CDR2 FQGNSA, per germline. This CDR3 spans 15 amino acids. V lost 1 base, J lost 6 bases, and 13 bases lay in between.

V gene TRBV28 combines with J gene TRBJ2-7, with 10 bases that match TRBD2. Germline assignment: CDR1 MDHEN and CDR2 SYDVKM. V shed 1 base, J shed 6 bases, and the junction held 15 bases outside the gene matches. This CDR3 has 18 amino acids. The CDR3 DNA is TGTGCCAGCAGTTTATCGTTCGGGGCTAGCGGGAGCCTCGGCGAGCAGTACTTC. Translated: CASSLSFGASGSLGEQYF.

The V and J genes are TRBV2 and TRBJ1-3, with D hard to call. This CDR3 has 13 amino acids. Trimming left V 1 base short and J 4 bases short, with 5 bases between. Germline-derived CDR1 and CDR2 are SNHLY and FYNNEI. CDR3 residues: CASSEGEGNTIYF. The CDR3 DNA reads TGTGCCAGCAGTGAAGGGGAGGGAAACACCATATATTTT.

In its sample, this clone was seen once. The rearrangement uses TRBV5-1 and TRBJ2-7, with 9 bases identical to TRBD1. The CDR3 has 14 amino acids. Unmatched junction bases numbered 6, after V lost 3 bases and J lost 5 bases. Germline lookup yields CDR1 SGHRS and CDR2 YFSETQ. CDR3 bases: TGCGCCAGCAGCTCCGGGACAGGGAACCACGAGCAGTACTTC. Amino acids: CASSSGTGNHEQYF.

The gene calls are TRBV7-7 and TRBJ2-5; 7 bases align to TRBD1. Trimming removed 5 bases from V and 2 bases from J; junction bases left unmatched: 8. Germline values: CDR1 SSHAT, CDR2 FNYEAQ (reference sequence). The CDR3 consists of 15 residues. The CDR3 nucleotides are TGTGCCAGCAGCAGCCTGCCGGGACAGCAAGAGACCCAGTACTTC. Translated, it gives CASSSLPGQQETQYF.

The genes are TRBV19 and TRBJ2-3; 8 bases match TRBD1. The ends lost 6 bases at V and 3 bases at J; junction bases unmatched: 14. The CDR3 runs 17 residues. The germline CDR1 and CDR2 sequences are LNHDA and SQIVND (reference sequence). The CDR3 DNA sequence: TGTGCCAGTAGCCCTACAGGGGGAGCCTGGGGAACAGATACGCAGTATTTT. Protein: CASSPTGGAWGTDTQYF.

The chain joins TRBV7-2 to TRBJ2-7; 7 positions agree with TRBD2. The CDR3 totals 15 residues. V lost 2 bases to trimming and J lost 2 bases; unmatched junction nucleotides: 6. CDR1 and CDR2 from the germline V gene are SGHTA and FQGNSA. CDR3 DNA: TGTGCCAGCAGCTTATATGGCGGGAGCCCCTACGAGCAGTACTTC. Its protein product is CASSLYGGSPYEQYF.

The rearrangement links TRBV7-9 to TRBJ1-1, with D unclear. The CDR3 loop spans 13 amino acids. Germline loops: CDR1 SEHNR, CDR2 FQNEAQ (reference sequence). The germline V and J ends were trimmed by 3 bases and 3 bases, with 8 bases remaining between them. This CDR3 reads CASSLSSYTEAFF. The CDR3 nucleotides read TGTGCCAGCAGCTTGTCTTCGTACACTGAAGCTTTCTTT.

In DNA, the CDR3 is TGTGCCAGCTCAGAATGGGGGCAGGGGTTTCACGAGCAGTACTTC. As protein: CASSEWGQGFHEQYF. The rearrangement uses TRBV5-5 and TRBJ2-7, with TRBD1 as a possible D gene (6 bases). The germline gives CDR1 SGHKS, CDR2 YYEKEE (reference sequence). V gave up 7 bases and J gave up 5 bases, with 22 bases separating them. The CDR3 extends over 15 amino acids. The variable domain in full, completed from reference TRBV5-5 and TRBJ2-7, reads DAGVTQSPTHLIKTRGQQVTLRCSPISGHKSVSWYQQVLGQGPQFIFQYYEKEERGRGNFPDRFSARQFPNYSSELNVNALLLGDSALYLCASSEWGQGFHEQYFGPGTRLTVT.

This rearrangement joins TRBV4-3 to TRBJ2-2; D unclear. The CDR3 covers 15 residues. CDR1 is LGHNA, CDR2 YSLEER, per germline. The V gene lost 0 bases and the J gene lost 7 bases, with 12 bases spanning the gap. CDR3 bases: TGCGCCAGCAGCCAAGAAAGATTCACGGGCGGGGAGCTGTTTTTT. Translation: CASSQERFTGGELFF.

The rearrangement links TRBV29-1 to TRBJ1-1; 11 nucleotides line up with TRBD1. Germline lookup yields CDR1 SQVTM and CDR2 ANQGSEA. With 2 bases clipped from V and 10 bases from J, the junction kept 12 bases outside the gene matches. CDR3 length equals 15 residues. The DNA of the CDR3 is TGCAGCGTTGAACCTTCCGGGACAGGGGGGCGAGGAGCTTTCTTT. It encodes CSVEPSGTGGRGAFF. Using reference TRBV29-1 and TRBJ1-1 for the parts outside the CDR3, the full variable domain is SAVISQKPSRDICQRGTSLTIQCQVDSQVTMMFWYRQQPGQSLTLIATANQGSEATYESGFVIDKFPISRPNLTFSTLTVSNMSPEDSSIYLCSVEPSGTGGRGAFFGQGTRLTVV.

The V and J genes are TRBV5-8 and TRBJ2-1; 8 bases fit TRBD1. The junction had 9 bases not matched to a gene; V was cut back by 3 bases and J by 4 bases. Germline CDR1 SGHTS, CDR2 YDEGEE. The CDR3 is 16 residues long. This CDR3 reads CASSSTGTGVYNEQFF. The DNA of the CDR3 is TGTGCCAGCAGCTCCACCGGGACAGGCGTGTACAATGAGCAGTTCTTC.

This chain links TRBV6-1 with TRBJ1-2; D remains ambiguous. Germline-derived CDR1 and CDR2 are MNHNS and SASEGT. CDR3 length: 17 amino acids. V was pared by 3 bases and J by 2 bases, with 19 bases between. The CDR3 nucleotides read TGTGCCAGCAGTGAGGGCCCGGCGGGAAGCTCAAACTATGGCTACACCTTC. Its translation is CASSEGPAGSSNYGYTF.

This clone was seen a single time. V is TRBV9 and J is TRBJ2-3, with 7 bases that match TRBD2. V lost 0 bases to trimming and J lost 6 bases; unmatched junction nucleotides: 10. The germline V gene encodes CDR1 SGDLS and CDR2 YYNGEE. The CDR3 covers 16 residues. CDR3 amino acids: CASSVASGGGVDTQYF. CDR3 in DNA: TGTGCCAGCAGCGTAGCGTCGGGAGGTGGGGTGGATACGCAGTATTTT. Full variable domain (rest looked up from reference TRBV9 and TRBJ2-3): DSGVTQTPKHLITATGQRVTLRCSPRSGDLSVYWYQQSLDQGLQFLIQYYNGEERAKGNILERFSAQQFPDLHSELNLSSLELGDSALYFCASSVASGGGVDTQYFGPGTRLTVL.

The CDR3 loop reads CASSLGGVVNTEAFF. CDR3 DNA: TGTGCCAGCAGTTTGGGGGGGGTAGTGAACACTGAAGCTTTCTTT. The chain joins TRBV28 to TRBJ1-1; a possible D gene is TRBD1 (5 bases). Germline lookup yields CDR1 MDHEN and CDR2 SYDVKM. Trimming pared 3 bases from V and 0 bases from J, leaving 11 bases between. This CDR3 comprises 15 residues. Combining the CDR3 with reference TRBV28 and TRBJ1-1 gives the whole variable domain DVKVTQSSRYLVKRTGEKVFLECVQDMDHENMFWYRQDPGLGLRLIYFSYDVKMKEKGDIPEGYSVSREKKERFSLILESASTNQTSMYLCASSLGGVVNTEAFFGQGTRLTVV.

This sequence joins TRBV27 and TRBJ2-7, with 9 bases fitting TRBD2. The germline gives CDR1 MNHEY, CDR2 SMNVEV (reference sequence). This CDR3 has 15 residues. V gave up 4 bases and J gave up 1 base; unmatched junction bases: 5. CDR3 region: CASSSVREGSYEQYF. CDR3 coding DNA: TGTGCCAGCAGTTCAGTGCGGGAGGGGTCCTACGAGCAGTACTTC.

The chain combines TRBV27 with TRBJ2-1; D possibly corresponds to TRBD1 (6 bases). This CDR3 has 16 amino acids. Germline CDR1 and CDR2: MNHEY and SMNVEV (reference sequence). Trimming shortened V by 1 base and J by 5 bases, and 15 bases separated the two germline ends. CDR3 amino acids: CASSLFGEQGHNEQFF. The CDR3 DNA reads as TGTGCCAGCAGTTTATTTGGGGAACAGGGTCACAATGAGCAGTTCTTC.

The CDR3 bases are TGTGCCAGCTCACCGGGACAGGTGCCCTACAATGAGCAGTTCTTC. It yields the protein CASSPGQVPYNEQFF. V gene TRBV18 combines with J gene TRBJ2-1; 8 bases are shared with TRBD1. This CDR3 has 15 residues. Germline CDR1 is KGHSH and CDR2 is LQKENI. After removal of 3 bases from V and 2 bases from J, the junction contained 3 bases not matched to a gene.

The J gene is TRBJ1-1, the V gene TRBV5-6; no clear D gene. CDR1 is SGHDT, CDR2 YYEEEE, per germline. The CDR3 runs 13 residues. Trimming shortened V by 4 bases and J by 2 bases, and 9 bases separated the two germline ends. The CDR3 protein is CASSRPGNTEAFF. CDR3 DNA: TGTGCCAGCAGCCGCCCGGGTAACACTGAAGCTTTCTTT.

This chain links TRBV19 with TRBJ2-5, with 8 positions matching TRBD2. This CDR3 contains 15 residues. Germline V gene lookup returns CDR1 LNHDA and CDR2 SQIVND (reference sequence). The J segment lost 2 bases and the V segment lost 4 bases, leaving 6 bases of the junction unmatched. The CDR3 sequence is CASSRLAGPQETQYF. CDR3 in DNA: TGTGCCAGTAGTAGGCTAGCGGGCCCTCAAGAGACCCAGTACTTC. The full variable domain, with the rest looked up from reference TRBV19 and TRBJ2-5, is DGGITQSPKYLFRKEGQNVTLSCEQNLNHDAMYWYRQDPGQGLRLIYYSQIVNDFQKGDIAEGYSVSREKKESFPLTVTSAQKNPTAFYLCASSRLAGPQETQYFGPGTRLLVL.

Regarding this clone: This same CDR3 is encoded by further DNA sequences in the sample. The J gene is TRBJ1-2, the V gene TRBV25-1; perhaps TRBD1 as D (6 bases). Germline V gene data show CDR1 as MGHDK and CDR2 as SYGVNS. This CDR3 has 15 residues. Trimming pared 5 bases from V and 4 bases from J, leaving 17 bases between. The CDR3 sequence is CASSRTGTPIYGYTF. In DNA, the CDR3 is TGTGCCAGCAGTCGGACCGGGACACCGATCTATGGCTACACCTTC.

The chain employs TRBV7-9 and TRBJ2-2; possibly TRBD2 for D (5 bases). The CDR3 contains 13 residues. Germline V gene lookup returns CDR1 SEHNR and CDR2 FQNEAQ (reference sequence). Trimming shortened V by 3 bases and J by 5 bases, and 7 bases separated the two germline ends. CDR3: CASSLPGTGELFF. The CDR3 nucleotides read TGTGCCAGCAGCTTGCCGGGGACCGGGGAGCTGTTTTTT.